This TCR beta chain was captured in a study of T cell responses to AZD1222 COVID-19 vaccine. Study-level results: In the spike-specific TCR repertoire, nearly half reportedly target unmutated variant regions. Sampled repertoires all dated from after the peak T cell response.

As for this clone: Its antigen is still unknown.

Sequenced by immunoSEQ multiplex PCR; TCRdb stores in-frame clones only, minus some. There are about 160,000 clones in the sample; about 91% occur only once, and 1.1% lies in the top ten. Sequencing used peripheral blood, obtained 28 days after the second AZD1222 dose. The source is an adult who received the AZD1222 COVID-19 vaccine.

The CDR3 protein is CLPHQGTEAFF. The CDR3 nucleotides read TGCCTTCCTCACCAGGGGACTGAAGCTTTCTTT. The chain carries TRBV20-1 and TRBJ1-1, with D possibly TRBD1 on 6 matching bases. From germline, CDR1 is DFQATT and CDR2 SNEGSKA (reference sequence). The CDR3 contains 11 residues.